The 8 T cell receptor beta chains presented below share a single source sample, sequenced in a study of blood T cell repertoires in COVID-19. The protocol was immunoSEQ multiplex PCR, while the TCRdb copy is restricted to in-frame clones and leaves out a portion. The sample includes 200,000 to 250,000 clones, approximately 78% of them seen just once. The sample consisted of peripheral blood. The source of these receptors is a woman aged 40-49 years with acute or convalescent COVID-19.

In its sample, this clone was seen a few times. The gene calls are TRBV3-1 (or the pseudogene TRBV3-2) and TRBJ2-5, with TRBD2 matching 11 bases. The CDR3 consists of 16 residues. Germline loops: CDR1 LGHDT, CDR2 YNNKEL (reference sequence). V dropped 4 bases and J dropped 2; count of bases not matched to a gene: 6. CDR3 protein: CASSLRTSGLQETQYF. As DNA, the CDR3 is TGTGCCAGCAGCCTCCGGACTAGCGGGTTACAAGAGACCCAGTACTTC.

The V gene is TRBV6-5, the J gene TRBJ2-2; D gene uncertain. This CDR3 is 16 amino acids long. Trimming left V 0 bases short and J 0 bases short, with 8 bases between. Germline values: CDR1 MNHEY, CDR2 SVGAGI. Written as DNA, the CDR3 is TGTGCCAGCAGTTACTCGAGCGTCCCGAACACCGGGGAGCTGTTTTTT. Its protein is CASSYSSVPNTGELFF.

This clone appeared a single time. The rearrangement links TRBV12-5 to TRBJ2-4; the D gene is possibly TRBD2 (7 bases). CDR1 LGHNT and CDR2 FRNRAP come from the germline V gene. This CDR3 contains 12 residues. The V end was cut by 11 bases, the J end by 6 bases, with 14 bases between. CDR3 bases: TGTGCTGGGGGGGAACAGGGAAACATTCAGTACTTC. As protein: CAGGEQGNIQYF.

CDR3 protein: CASSQVLSQVQYF. The CDR3 coding sequence is TGCGCCAGCAGCCAAGTTCTTTCGCAGGTGCAGTATTTT. The chain is built from TRBV4-1 and TRBJ2-3; D not resolved. This CDR3 contains 13 residues. From germline, CDR1 is MGHRA and CDR2 YSYEKL. Trimming left V 1 base short and J 11 bases short, with 13 bases between.

The rearrangement joins TRBV24-1 to TRBJ2-2, with a weak D call TRBD1 (5 bases). This CDR3 comprises 16 residues. V lost 1 base and J lost 1, with 9 bases in between. CDR1 and CDR2 from the germline V gene are KGHDR and SFDVKD. The CDR3: CATSDFRTRNTGELFF. In DNA, the CDR3 is TGTGCCACCAGTGATTTCAGGACAAGGAACACCGGGGAGCTGTTTTTT.

The chain is built from TRBV23-1 and TRBJ2-3; 7 bases align to TRBD1. TRBV23-1 counts as an open reading frame of uncertain function. The CDR3 has 18 amino acids. V dropped 7 bases and J dropped 2; count of bases not matched to a gene: 18. The CDR3 bases are TGCGCCAGCAATCCTCAAAATTACAGGGGAATGGCCACAGATACGCAGTATTTT. Residues: CASNPQNYRGMATDTQYF.

This rearrangement joins TRBV2 to TRBJ1-5, with a tentative D call TRBD1 (5 bases). Germline CDR1 and CDR2: SNHLY and FYNNEI. The V and J ends lost 4 bases and 1 base respectively, with 8 bases between them. The CDR3 totals 14 residues. The CDR3 loop reads CASSADRSNQPQHF. CDR3 coding DNA: TGTGCCAGCAGTGCCGACAGAAGCAATCAGCCCCAGCATTTT.

The chain links TRBV27 to TRBJ1-6, with D perhaps matching TRBD1 (6 bases). This CDR3 has 14 amino acids. CDR1 is MNHEY and CDR2 is SMNVEV in the germline V gene (reference sequence). Trimming took off 5 bases at V and 10 bases at J, with 15 bases between the two ends. The CDR3 loop is CASSLRVGGSPLHF. The CDR3 DNA is TGTGCCAGCAGTCTCAGGGTTGGGGGCTCACCCCTCCACTTT.